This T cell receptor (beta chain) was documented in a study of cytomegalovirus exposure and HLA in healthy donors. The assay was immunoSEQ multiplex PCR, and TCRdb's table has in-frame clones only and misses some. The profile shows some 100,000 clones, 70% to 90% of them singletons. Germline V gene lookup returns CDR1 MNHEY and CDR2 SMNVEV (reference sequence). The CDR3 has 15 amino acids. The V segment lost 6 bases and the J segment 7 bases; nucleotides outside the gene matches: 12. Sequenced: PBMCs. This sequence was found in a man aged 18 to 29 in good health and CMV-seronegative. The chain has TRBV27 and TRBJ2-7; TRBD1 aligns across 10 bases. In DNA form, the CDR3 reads TGTGCCAGCAGCCCAATTGGACAGGGGGTTGGGGAGCAGTACTTC. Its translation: CASSPIGQGVGEQYF.